This record looks at one TCR beta chain sequence and its context. This clonotype has more than one count but fewer than ten. Which antigen it targets is not known. Per-base qualities were not stored, and no clone one base away is much larger. The data belong to a study of T-cell reconstitution after alpha-beta-depleted transplantation in children (dated by TCRdb to 2016 to 2017). About the investigation overall: T-cell immune reconstitution after TCRalphabeta/CD19-depleted allogeneic hematopoietic cell transplantation in children was quantitatively tracked in the study by means of TCR repertoire profiling.

The method behind the library was PCR. TCRdb names Illumina HiSeq 2500 as the instrument used. Molecular barcoding was employed in the preparation of TCR libraries, with unique molecular identifiers being used to normalize TCRbeta repertoire quantification. The public reads were reprocessed in TCRdb via fastp at Q25 and MiXCR, keeping in-frame beta chains. Rows with a matching CDR3 protein are joined into one entry that keeps the most common DNA and genes. For this sample the table gives more than 450,000 distinct CDR3 sequences, of which about 17% were detected only once. The ten top clones hold about 3.1% of the sample. Germline trimming: 3 bases from V, 10 bases from J; junction bases outside gene matches: 4. Including the terminal cysteine and phenylalanine, the CDR3 comprises 14 residues. Only the CDR3 region is kept as DNA, spanning 42 bases read in frame from base 1. From a lookup of the germline V gene, CDR1 and CDR2 are LGHNA and YNFKEQ.

This clonotype originated in a human donor who donated a stem cell graft to a child with acute lymphoblastic leukemia. Recombination connected TRBV4-2 to TRBJ2-1, with TRBD2 identical over 12 junction bases. The sequencing used PBMCs from the stem cell graft donor, collected from the stem cell graft. The nucleotide sequence reads TGTGCCAGCAGCCAGGCAGGACTAGCGGGAGAGCAGTTCTTC. This gives the protein CASSQAGLAGEQFF.